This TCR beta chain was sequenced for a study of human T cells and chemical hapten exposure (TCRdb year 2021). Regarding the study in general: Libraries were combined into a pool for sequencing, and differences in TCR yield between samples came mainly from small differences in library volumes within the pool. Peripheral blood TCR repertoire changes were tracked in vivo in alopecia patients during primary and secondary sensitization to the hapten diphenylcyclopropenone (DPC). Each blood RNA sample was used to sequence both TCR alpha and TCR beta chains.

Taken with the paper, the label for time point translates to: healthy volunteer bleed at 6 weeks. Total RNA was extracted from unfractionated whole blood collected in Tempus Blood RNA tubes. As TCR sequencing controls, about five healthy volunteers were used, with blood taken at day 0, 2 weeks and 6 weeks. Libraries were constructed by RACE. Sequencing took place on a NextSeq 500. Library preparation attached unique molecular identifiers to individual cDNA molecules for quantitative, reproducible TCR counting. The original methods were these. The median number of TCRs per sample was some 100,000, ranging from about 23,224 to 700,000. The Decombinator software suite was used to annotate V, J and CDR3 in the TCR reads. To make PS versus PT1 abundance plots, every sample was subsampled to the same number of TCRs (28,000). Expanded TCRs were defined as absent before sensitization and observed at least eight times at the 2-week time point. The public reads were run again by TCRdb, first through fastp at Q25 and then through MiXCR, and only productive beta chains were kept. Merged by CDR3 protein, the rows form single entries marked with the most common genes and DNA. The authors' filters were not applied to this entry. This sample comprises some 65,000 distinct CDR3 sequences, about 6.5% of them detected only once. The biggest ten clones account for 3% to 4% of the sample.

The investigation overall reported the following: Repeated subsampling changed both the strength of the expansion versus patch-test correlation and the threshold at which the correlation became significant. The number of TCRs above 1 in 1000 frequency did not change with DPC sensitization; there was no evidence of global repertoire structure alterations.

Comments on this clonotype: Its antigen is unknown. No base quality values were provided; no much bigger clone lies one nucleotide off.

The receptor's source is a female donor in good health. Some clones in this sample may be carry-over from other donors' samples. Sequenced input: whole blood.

The CDR3 here reads CASRDRHGYTF. The nucleotides are TGTGCCAGCCGGGACAGGCATGGCTACACCTTC. The chain was built from TRBV19 and TRBJ1-2, with TRBD1 identical over 8 junction bases. V has 9 bases trimmed and J has 6 bases trimmed; junction bases matching no gene number 3. In the germline V gene (reference sequence), CDR1 corresponds to LNHDA and CDR2 to SQIVND. Including cysteine and phenylalanine, the CDR3 has 11 amino acids. The CDR3 DNA has 33 bases and is translated from base 1.